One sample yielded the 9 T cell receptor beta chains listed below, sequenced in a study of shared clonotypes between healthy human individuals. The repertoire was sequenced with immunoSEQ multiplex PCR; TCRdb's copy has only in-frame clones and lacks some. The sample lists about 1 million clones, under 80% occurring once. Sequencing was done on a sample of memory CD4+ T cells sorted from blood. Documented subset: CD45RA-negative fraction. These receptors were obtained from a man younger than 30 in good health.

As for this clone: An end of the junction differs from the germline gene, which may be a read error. The CDR3, as DNA: TGTGCCAGCAGCGTTGGGAGGGTACGGTTCTGGCTCTTT. Protein: CASSVGRVRFWLF. The chain has TRBV5-4 and TRBJ1-1; D is unclear. This CDR3 region has 13 residues. Germline CDR1 and CDR2: SGHNT and YYREEE (reference sequence). Supplemented by reference TRBV5-4 and TRBJ1-1, the full variable domain reads ETGVTQSPTHLIKTRGQQVTLRCSSQSGHNTVSWYQQALGQGPQFIFQYYREEENGRGNFPPRFSGLQFPNYSSELNVNALELDDSALYLCASSVGRVRFWLFGQGTRLTVV.

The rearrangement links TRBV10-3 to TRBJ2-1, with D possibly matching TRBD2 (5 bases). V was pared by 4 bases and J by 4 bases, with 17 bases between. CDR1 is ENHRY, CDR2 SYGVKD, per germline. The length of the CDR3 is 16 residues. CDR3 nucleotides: TGTGCCATCAGTGTGGGTGAGGGAGTTGGGTACAATGAGCAGTTCTTC. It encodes CAISVGEGVGYNEQFF.

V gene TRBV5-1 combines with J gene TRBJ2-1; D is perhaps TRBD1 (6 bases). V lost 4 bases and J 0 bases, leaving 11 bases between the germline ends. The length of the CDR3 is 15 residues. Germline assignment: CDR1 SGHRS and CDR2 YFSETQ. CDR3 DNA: TGCGCCAGCAGCCTGGACAGTAGCTCCTACAATGAGCAGTTCTTC. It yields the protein CASSLDSSSYNEQFF.

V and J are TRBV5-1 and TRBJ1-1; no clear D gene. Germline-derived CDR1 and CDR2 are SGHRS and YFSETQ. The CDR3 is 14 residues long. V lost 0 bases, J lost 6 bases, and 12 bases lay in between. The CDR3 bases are TGCGCCAGCAGCTTGGAGACAATAGTTTCTGAAGCTTTCTTT. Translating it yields CASSLETIVSEAFF. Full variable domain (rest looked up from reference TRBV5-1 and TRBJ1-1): KAGVTQTPRYLIKTRGQQVTLSCSPISGHRSVSWYQQTPGQGLQFLFEYFSETQRNKGNFPGRFSGRQFSNSRSEMNVSTLELGDSALYLCASSLETIVSEAFFGQGTRLTVV.

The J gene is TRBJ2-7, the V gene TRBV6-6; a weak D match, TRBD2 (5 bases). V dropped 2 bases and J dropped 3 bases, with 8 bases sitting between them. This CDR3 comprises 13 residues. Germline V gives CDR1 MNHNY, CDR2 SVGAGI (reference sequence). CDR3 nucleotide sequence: TGTGCCAGCAGTTACACGGGGAACTACGAGCAGTACTTC. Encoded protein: CASSYTGNYEQYF.

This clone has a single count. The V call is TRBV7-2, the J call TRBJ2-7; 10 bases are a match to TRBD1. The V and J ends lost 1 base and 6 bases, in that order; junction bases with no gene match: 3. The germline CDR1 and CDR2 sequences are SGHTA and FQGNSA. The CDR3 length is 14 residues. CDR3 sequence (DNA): TGTGCCAGCAGCTTAGTGTGGACAGGGGGCGAGCAGTACTTC. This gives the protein CASSLVWTGGEQYF.

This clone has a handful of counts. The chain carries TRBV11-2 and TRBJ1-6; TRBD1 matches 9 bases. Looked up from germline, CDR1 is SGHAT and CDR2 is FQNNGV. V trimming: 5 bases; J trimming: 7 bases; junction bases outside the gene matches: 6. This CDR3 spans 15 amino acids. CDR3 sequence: CASSQAGTGNSPLHF. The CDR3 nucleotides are TGTGCCAGCAGCCAAGCCGGGACAGGGAATTCACCCCTCCACTTT. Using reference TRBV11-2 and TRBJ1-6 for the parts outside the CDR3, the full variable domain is EAGVAQSPRYKIIEKRQSVAFWCNPISGHATLYWYQQILGQGPKLLIQFQNNGVVDDSQLPKDRFSAERLKGVDSTLKIQPAKLEDSAVYLCASSQAGTGNSPLHFGNGTRLTVT.

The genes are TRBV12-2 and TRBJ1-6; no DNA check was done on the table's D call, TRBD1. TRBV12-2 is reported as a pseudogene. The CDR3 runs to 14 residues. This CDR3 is CASRSAILNSPLHF. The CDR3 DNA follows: TGTGCAAGTCGCTCAGCCATTTTGAATTCACCCCTCCACTTT.

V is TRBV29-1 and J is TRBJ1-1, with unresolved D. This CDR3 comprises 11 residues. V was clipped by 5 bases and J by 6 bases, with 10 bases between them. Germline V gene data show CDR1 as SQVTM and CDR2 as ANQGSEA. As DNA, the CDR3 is TGCAGCGTTAATTTGAGGCCTGAAGCTTTCTTT. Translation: CSVNLRPEAFF.